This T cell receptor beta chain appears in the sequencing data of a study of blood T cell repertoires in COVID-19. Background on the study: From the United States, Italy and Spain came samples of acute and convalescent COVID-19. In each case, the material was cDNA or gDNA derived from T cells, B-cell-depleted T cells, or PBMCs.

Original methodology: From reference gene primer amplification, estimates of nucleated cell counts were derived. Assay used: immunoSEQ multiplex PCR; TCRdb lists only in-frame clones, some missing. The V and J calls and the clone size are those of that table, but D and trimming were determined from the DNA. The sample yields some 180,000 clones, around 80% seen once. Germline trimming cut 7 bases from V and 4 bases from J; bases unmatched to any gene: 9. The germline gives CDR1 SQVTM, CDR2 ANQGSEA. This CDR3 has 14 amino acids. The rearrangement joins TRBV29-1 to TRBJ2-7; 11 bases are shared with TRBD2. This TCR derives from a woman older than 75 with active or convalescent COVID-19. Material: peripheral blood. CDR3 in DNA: TGCAGCGCATCCCCGGGACTAGCGGAGTACGAGCAGTACTTC. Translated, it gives CSASPGLAEYEQYF.